The next 19 T cell receptor beta chains were all read from a single sample in a study of blood T cell repertoires in COVID-19. The table came from immunoSEQ multiplex PCR; TCRdb's copy has only in-frame clones and leaves some out. The repertoire holds a few hundred thousand clones, with roughly 80% as singletons. Sequencing was carried out using peripheral blood. The receptors were gathered from a woman between 70 and 85 years old with acute or convalescent COVID-19.

The gene calls are TRBV23-1 and TRBJ2-3, with D possibly TRBD2 on 5 matching bases. TRBV23-1 is given ORF status, its function remaining uncertain. Trimming cost V 0 bases and J 1 base, with 14 bases left between them. The CDR3 loop spans 17 amino acids. The CDR3 DNA follows: TGCGCCAGCAGTCAATCGGGAGAGGACGGTCGCACAGATACGCAGTATTTT. This translates into CASSQSGEDGRTDTQYF.

This clone has a handful of counts. The chain has TRBV10-3 and TRBJ2-7, with 8 bases matching TRBD1. The CDR3 spans 14 residues. Germline loops: CDR1 ENHRY, CDR2 SYGVKD. The trim removed 7 bases at V and 5 bases at J, leaving 10 bases unmatched. CDR3 residues: CAITPGGAFNEQYF. CDR3 DNA sequence: TGTGCCATCACGCCAGGGGGCGCTTTTAACGAGCAGTACTTC.

This chain joins TRBV9 and TRBJ1-5, with D possibly TRBD1 on 5 matching bases. Germline CDR1 and CDR2: SGDLS and YYNGEE. The V end lost 1 base, the J end lost 1 base, and 9 bases lay between the germline ends. This CDR3 has 15 amino acids. CDR3 residues: CASSVHRQSNQPQHF. The CDR3 nucleotides read TGTGCCAGCAGCGTACATCGACAGAGCAATCAGCCCCAGCATTTT.

Regarding this clone: Distinct nucleotide sequences in the sample also encode this CDR3. The chain's CDR3 is CASRSRGTGGYGYTF. CDR3 DNA sequence: TGTGCCAGCAGGTCCCGTGGGACAGGGGGTTATGGCTACACCTTC. The chain has TRBV27 and TRBJ1-2; 11 positions match TRBD1. Per germline, CDR1 MNHEY and CDR2 SMNVEV (reference sequence). This CDR3 has 15 amino acids. V lost 6 bases, J lost 5 bases, and 8 bases stayed unmatched.

V and J are TRBV16 and TRBJ1-5; no firm D call. Germline CDR1 KGHSY, CDR2 FQNENV. Trimming stripped 1 base from V and 5 bases from J, with 6 bases between. The CDR3 is 13 residues long. CDR3 nucleotides: TGTGCCAGCAGCCAATTAACGGATCAGCCCCAGCATTTT. Protein product: CASSQLTDQPQHF.

The rearrangement links TRBV15 to TRBJ1-5; 8 nucleotides align to TRBD1. The trim removed 3 bases at V and 7 bases at J, leaving 5 bases unmatched. CDR3 length: 14 residues. Germline values: CDR1 LNHNV, CDR2 YYDKDF (reference sequence). DNA of the CDR3: TGTGCCACCAGCAGGGACAGGGAAGGCCAGCCCCAGCATTTT. Protein product: CATSRDREGQPQHF.

The chain carries TRBV24-1 and TRBJ2-7; tentative D call: TRBD1 (6 bases). This CDR3 comprises 12 residues. The V end lost 5 bases, the J end lost 2 bases, and 6 bases lay between the germline ends. Germline V gene lookup returns CDR1 KGHDR and CDR2 SFDVKD. This CDR3 reads CATSGTAYEQYF. The CDR3 nucleotides read TGTGCCACCAGTGGGACAGCCTACGAGCAGTACTTC.

The gene calls are TRBV4-1 and TRBJ2-2, with D tentatively TRBD2 (6 bases). The CDR3 is 17 amino acids. In germline, CDR1 is MGHRA, CDR2 YSYEKL. Trimming removed 6 bases from V and 0 bases from J, with 17 bases in between. The CDR3 loop is CASRLGGVVTNTGELFF. CDR3 DNA: TGCGCCAGCAGATTGGGCGGGGTGGTGACGAACACCGGGGAGCTGTTTTTT.

The gene calls are TRBV25-1 and TRBJ2-3; possible D gene TRBD1, 6 bases. The CDR3 consists of 16 residues. CDR1 is MGHDK and CDR2 is SYGVNS in the germline V gene. V gave up 5 bases and J gave up 6 bases, with 21 bases separating them. This CDR3 is CASSSPSGQGKDTQYF. The CDR3 region has the DNA TGTGCCAGCAGTTCTCCTTCGGGGCAGGGGAAGGATACGCAGTATTTT.

This chain connects TRBV4-3 to TRBJ2-5; a possible D gene is TRBD1 (5 bases). Per germline, CDR1 LGHNA and CDR2 YSLEER. The CDR3 extends over 13 amino acids. The V gene lost 0 bases and the J gene lost 9 bases, with 11 bases spanning the gap. The chain's CDR3 is CASSQELQASQYF. In DNA, the CDR3 is TGCGCCAGCAGCCAAGAATTACAGGCCTCCCAGTACTTC.

This clone was seen just once. The junction and the germline gene differ at one end; a read error may be behind it. The chain joins TRBV6-2 or TRBV6-3 to TRBJ1-5; no firm D call. Germline CDR1 and CDR2: MNHEY and SVGEGT. The CDR3 loop spans 12 amino acids. CDR3 nucleotides: TGTGCCAGCAGCGCCACTAATCGGCCCCAGCATTTT. This sequence encodes CASSATNRPQHF.

This clone showed up just a few times. V and J are TRBV5-6 and TRBJ2-7; 9 bases are a match to TRBD1. Germline CDR1 is SGHDT and CDR2 is YYEEEE. The CDR3 extends over 14 amino acids. V was clipped by 0 bases and J by 9 bases; unmatched bases: 7. The CDR3 is CASSLGGDRVGQYV. The CDR3 DNA follows: TGTGCCAGCAGCTTGGGTGGGGACAGGGTTGGGCAGTACGTC.

This sequence joins TRBV5-4 and TRBJ2-2, with a weak D call TRBD1 (6 bases). V was cut by 1 base and J by 1 base, with 11 bases left in between. The CDR3 is made up of 16 amino acids. Germline-derived CDR1 and CDR2 are SGHNT and YYREEE (reference sequence). The DNA for the CDR3 is TGTGCCAGCAGCTTGTTAGTGGGACAGAACACCGGGGAGCTGTTTTTT. Encoded protein: CASSLLVGQNTGELFF.

The rearrangement links TRBV6-5 to TRBJ1-2; D is perhaps TRBD1 (5 bases). V was trimmed by 0 bases and J by 4 bases, leaving 9 bases between them. The CDR3 covers 14 residues. Germline assignment: CDR1 MNHEY and CDR2 SVGAGI. CDR3 sequence reads: CASSYSMTAYGYTF. As DNA, the CDR3 is TGTGCCAGCAGTTACTCGATGACAGCCTATGGCTACACCTTC.

The rearrangement joins TRBV28 to TRBJ1-5; TRBD1 matches 8 bases. Unmatched junction bases numbered 8, after V lost 5 bases and J lost 8 bases. CDR1 and CDR2 (germline): MDHEN, SYDVKM. This CDR3 is built from 14 residues. CDR3 loop: CASSRNRGGKPQHF. CDR3 DNA sequence: TGTGCCAGCAGTAGAAACAGGGGGGGGAAGCCCCAGCATTTT.

The V call is TRBV21-1, the J call TRBJ2-7; the table's D call of TRBD1 was not tested on the DNA. TRBV21-1 is marked as a pseudogene. The CDR3 loop spans 18 amino acids. In nucleotides, the CDR3 is TGTGCCAGCAGCAGAGTCCAGGGGGCCACTTCCCTCTCCTACGAGCAGTACTTC. It yields the protein CASSRVQGATSLSYEQYF.

The chain links TRBV18 to TRBJ1-1; TRBD1 is a possible D gene (5 bases). This CDR3 has 13 amino acids. The germline V gene has CDR1 KGHSH and CDR2 LQKENI. Trimming cost V 2 bases and J 6 bases, with 10 bases left between them. The CDR3 DNA follows: TGTGCCAGCTCACCAGCAACGGGGGCTGAAGCTTTCTTT. It yields the protein CASSPATGAEAFF.

The chain uses TRBV5-1 and TRBJ1-4; D unclear. Germline V gene sequence: CDR1 SGHRS, CDR2 YFSETQ. V lost 4 bases to trimming and J lost 5 bases, with 9 bases between them. This CDR3 region has 13 residues. CDR3 DNA sequence: TGCGCCAGCAGCGCGGGGTCAAATGAAAAACTGTTTTTT. Protein product: CASSAGSNEKLFF.

The V and J genes are TRBV18 and TRBJ2-5; 13 bases map to TRBD2. The CDR3 consists of 17 residues. J gave up 2 bases and V 3 bases, and 6 bases lay outside the gene matches. Germline V CDR1 and CDR2: KGHSH, LQKENI. CDR3 in amino acids: CASSPRGTSGVQETQYF. Here the CDR3 DNA reads TGTGCCAGCTCACCCCGAGGGACTAGCGGGGTACAAGAGACCCAGTACTTC. The whole variable domain, remainder taken from reference TRBV18 and TRBJ2-5, is NAGVMQNPRHLVRRRGQEARLRCSPMKGHSHVYWYRQLPEEGLKFMVYLQKENIIDESGMPKERFSAEFPKEGPSILRIQQVVRGDSAAYFCASSPRGTSGVQETQYFGPGTRLLVL.